This T cell receptor beta chain emerged from a study of glioma-infiltrating T cells. TCR alpha and beta CDR3 regions were amplified from RNA using iRepertoire nested multiplex PCR. TCRdb analysed the multiplex PCR reads with MiXCR anew, one entry per CDR3 protein. The sample has 150,000 to 200,000 distinct CDR3 sequences; roughly 32% are singletons. At least ten counts were recorded for this clonotype. Germline assignment: CDR1 SGHNT and CDR2 YYREEE (reference sequence). The CDR3 has 14 amino acids. V lost 2 bases and J 8 bases, leaving 16 bases between the germline ends. The TCR sequence derives from a human donor with low-grade glioma or glioblastoma, undergoing nonglioma brain surgery, or in good health (not recorded which). The V gene is TRBV5-4, the J gene TRBJ1-1, with a tentative D call TRBD1 (5 bases). The source material was glioma tissue, nonneoplastic brain tissue, or PBMCs (not recorded which). The DNA for the CDR3 is TGTGCCAGCAGCTTAGGGGCGCAGATGAAAGAAGCTTTCTTT. It codes for CASSLGAQMKEAFF.